The clone carrying this T cell receptor beta chain showed up just a few times. Antigen: not known. The CDR3 sequence is 16 residues long. Trimming removed 4 bases at V and 2 bases at J, with 13 bases between. Per germline, CDR1 SGDLS and CDR2 YYNGEE. TCRdb reprocessed the 5' RACE reads with MiXCR, giving one entry per CDR3 protein. Of a few hundred thousand distinct CDR3 sequences in the sample, 17% were seen once. The data were taken from a study of T cells after yellow fever vaccination. Whole-study findings and limits: The study re-detected most primary-vaccination clones after the booster (around 96% CD4, roughly 90% CD8).

The rearrangement links TRBV9 to TRBJ1-6, with D hard to call. The sample consisted of PBMCs, taken around 5 days after the first yellow fever vaccination. The origin of this receptor is a man aged 18 to 30 who received the YFV17D yellow fever vaccine. The CDR3 nucleotides are TGTGCCAGCAGCCTGAGGGCCAGTCCCTATAATTCACCCCTCCACTTT. Protein product: CASSLRASPYNSPLHF.